This is a list of T cell receptor beta chains from one sample in a study of technical replicates of blood from a handful of donors. TCRdb's table, derived via immunoSEQ multiplex PCR, lists solely in-frame clones and lacks some. The table lists tens of thousands of clones, approximately 97% of them singletons, with approximately 0.19% in the top ten. Sequencing was carried out using T cells isolated from PBMCs. All receptors derive from a human donor in good health. Both conserved end residues are part of each CDR3. A D gene is named only where the DNA matches it firmly. Not all rows give a size; the values are once, few, many and, for expanded clones, a class.

j_call d_call v_call clone_size cdr3_nt cdr3_aa
TRBJ2-7 TRBD1 TRBV4-1 . TGCGCCAGCAGCCGACAACGGACAGGCGAAACCTACGAGCAGTACTTC CASSRQRTGETYEQYF
TRBJ2-1 . TRBV6-6 . TGTGCCAGCACGGTGGGGGGGGGCCTCTTCGATGAGCAGTTCTTC CASTVGGGLFDEQFF
TRBJ2-6 . TRBV9 . TGTGCCAGCAGCGTAGCCGCAGGGAACGGGGCCAACGTCCTGACTTTC CASSVAAGNGANVLTF
TRBJ2-7 TRBD2 TRBV5-1 . TGCGCCAGCAGCTCCGGGACTAGCGACCGGTACGAGCAGTACTTC CASSSGTSDRYEQYF
TRBJ1-1 TRBD1 TRBV5-6 . TGTGCCAGCAGGCAGACCGGGACAGGGGCGACGAACACTGAAGCTTTCTTT CASRQTGTGATNTEAFF
TRBJ2-1 TRBD2 TRBV4-1 . TGCGCCAGCAGCCAAGCTTTCCCGACTAGCGGGCCCTACAATGAGCAGTTCTTC CASSQAFPTSGPYNEQFF
TRBJ2-7 . TRBV30 . TGTGCCTGGAGTTTGTCAGGGGCCCACGAGCAGTACTTC CAWSLSGAHEQYF
TRBJ2-7 TRBD1 TRBV27 . TGTGCCAGCAGTTTACAAGGGCGTTTCCGGGACAGCGAGCAGTACTTC CASSLQGRFRDSEQYF
TRBJ2-2 TRBD1 TRBV5-4 . TGTGCCAGCCAGTGGGACCCAGACAAAGGGGGCGCCCCCGGGGAGCTGTTTTTT CASQWDPDKGGAPGELFF
TRBJ2-3 . TRBV15 . TGTGCCACCAGCGGTCCGGGACTTAGCACAGATACGCAGTATTTT CATSGPGLSTDTQYF
TRBJ2-2 . TRBV7-9 . TGTGCCAGCAGCTGGACTGACGGCAACACCGGGGAGCTGTTTTTT CASSWTDGNTGELFF
TRBJ1-5 TRBD1 TRBV28 . TGTGCCAGCAGTCCCCGGGACAGGGGAGGTAATCAGCCCCAGCATTTT CASSPRDRGGNQPQHF
TRBJ2-5 TRBD2 TRBV28 . TGTGCCAGCAGCGAGCTAGCGGGGGGAGGTCGGGAGACCCAGTACTTC CASSELAGGGRETQYF
TRBJ1-5 TRBD1 TRBV27 once TGTGCCAGCAGTTTACATTTTGGGACAGCGAACAATCAGCCCCAGCATTTT CASSLHFGTANNQPQHF
TRBJ2-1 TRBD1 TRBV5-6 . TGTGCCAGCAGCTTTCAACAGGGGTGGAATGAGCAGTTCTTC CASSFQQGWNEQFF
TRBJ2-7 . TRBV19 . TGTGCCAGTAGTCTCCTTGCAGGCGCGGGCTCCTACGAGCAGTACTTC CASSLLAGAGSYEQYF
TRBJ2-7 . TRBV10-2 . TGCGCCAGCAGGACCGTAGCGGAGAGCTACGAGCAGTACTTC CASRTVAESYEQYF
TRBJ1-1 . TRBV7-8 . TGTGCCAGCAGCTCTCATGGGAGGGCTCAGAACACTGAAGCTTTCTTT CASSSHGRAQNTEAFF
TRBJ1-2 . TRBV19 . TGTGCCAGTAGTGTGACAAACTATGGCTACACCTTC CASSVTNYGYTF
TRBJ2-1 . TRBV15 . TGTGCCACCAGCTCCCATGCGTCGCCCTCCTACAATGAGCAGTTCTTC CATSSHASPSYNEQFF
TRBJ2-7 . TRBV5-1 once TGCGCCAGCAGCTCCCGAGTTGCCGAGCAGTACTTC CASSSRVAEQYF
TRBJ1-5 TRBD1 TRBV27 . TGTGCCAGCAGACGGACAGGGGGCGATCAGCCCCAGCATTTT CASRRTGGDQPQHF
TRBJ2-5 . TRBV4-1 . TGCGCCAGCAGCCAAGATGGGGCAGCTCGCCAAGAGACCCAGTACTTC CASSQDGAARQETQYF
TRBJ1-2 . TRBV15 . TGTGCCACCAGCAGAGATGGCAGCTATGGCTACACCTTC CATSRDGSYGYTF
TRBJ1-4 TRBD1 TRBV6-1 . TGTGCCAGCATCGGAGGGACAGGGAGGGGCGAAAAACTGTTTTTT CASIGGTGRGEKLFF
TRBJ2-2 . TRBV23-1 . TGCGCCAGCATCTCAACAGGGTGCGCGAACACCGGGGAGCTGTTTTTT CASISTGCANTGELFF
TRBJ2-1 TRBD1 TRBV19 . TGTGCCAGTAGTATAGGGGGCAGGGGGAATGAGCAGTTCTTC CASSIGGRGNEQFF
TRBJ2-3 TRBD2 TRBV13 . TGTGCCAGCGGTTATTCCATGGCGGGGGGCACAGATACGCAGTATTTT CASGYSMAGGTDTQYF
TRBJ2-3 . TRBV28 . TGTGCCAGCAGTCCAACGACAGGAACGAGGACAGATACGCAGTATTTT CASSPTTGTRTDTQYF
TRBJ2-1 . TRBV27 . TGTGCCAGCAGTTTCAGGGATCCCTACAATGAGCAGTTCTTC CASSFRDPYNEQFF
TRBJ1-2 . TRBV27 . TGTGCCAGCAGCAGTAAAAGTGCAGGGGCCTATGGCTACACCTTC CASSSKSAGAYGYTF
TRBJ2-6 . TRBV10-2 . TGCGCCGGTACAGGGTCTGGGGCCAACGTCCTGACTTTC CAGTGSGANVLTF
TRBJ2-7 TRBD2 TRBV7-9 . TGTGCCAGCAATAAGGGGACTAGCGGGAGCCGTTTTTACGAGCAGTACTTC CASNKGTSGSRFYEQYF
TRBJ2-3 . TRBV5-1 once TGCGCCAGCAACCCTCCTAGCGAAGATACGCAGTATTTT CASNPPSEDTQYF
TRBJ2-7 TRBD1 TRBV27 . TGTGCCAGCAGTTTATTGCCAGGGGGCGTCTACGAGCAGTACTTC CASSLLPGGVYEQYF